This is a list of T cell receptor beta chains from one sample in a study of blood T cell repertoires in COVID-19. Produced via immunoSEQ multiplex PCR; TCRdb's table is partial and in-frame only. The data show about 190,000 clones, with about 77% seen just once and approximately 16% held by the top ten. The specimen was PBMCs or T cells enriched from blood (not recorded which). The receptors here all came from a woman aged 45 to 65 with acute COVID-19. Both conserved end residues are part of each CDR3. A D gene is named only where the DNA matches it firmly. Expanded clones are given a class, and other clones once, few, many or no size at all.

j_gene	v_gene	abundance	d_gene	CDR3aa	CDR3nt
TRBJ2-2	TRBV7-6	.	TRBD1	CASSLYLTGPNTGELFF	TGTGCCAGCAGCTTGTACCTGACAGGGCCAAACACCGGGGAGCTGTTTTTT
TRBJ2-2	TRBV7-2	few	TRBD2	CASSRTSPNTGELFF	TGTGCCAGCAGCCGGACTAGCCCTAACACCGGGGAGCTGTTTTTT
TRBJ1-2	TRBV24-1	.	.	CATSGQAGVGYTF	TGTGCCACCAGTGGCCAGGCAGGGGTTGGCTACACCTTC
TRBJ1-1	TRBV6-5	.	TRBD1	CASSISTGGGEAFF	TGTGCCAGCAGTATCTCGACAGGGGGAGGTGAAGCTTTCTTT
TRBJ1-5	TRBV9	.	.	CASSVDFNQPQHF	TGTGCCAGCAGCGTAGACTTTAATCAGCCCCAGCATTTT
TRBJ2-5	TRBV3-1/TRBV3-2	.	TRBD1	CASSQDEGARVVQETQYF	TGTGCCAGCAGCCAAGATGAGGGGGCGAGGGTAGTACAAGAGACCCAGTACTTC
TRBJ1-6	TRBV3-1/TRBV3-2	.	.	CASSQLDRGGSPLHF	TGTGCCAGCAGCCAATTGGACAGAGGAGGTTCACCCCTCCACTTT
TRBJ2-3	TRBV9	few	TRBD1	CASSVGIIQGTDTQYF	TGTGCCAGCAGCGTAGGGATAATACAGGGGACAGATACGCAGTATTTT
TRBJ2-3	TRBV5-8	.	TRBD2	CASSPGVAGNTDTQYF	TGTGCCAGCAGCCCAGGGGTAGCGGGGAACACAGATACGCAGTATTTT
TRBJ2-5	TRBV28	.	.	CASSFLAGQETQYF	TGTGCCAGCAGTTTTCTTGCGGGCCAAGAGACCCAGTACTTC
TRBJ2-6	TRBV28	few	.	CASSFLVLSGANVLTF	TGTGCCAGCAGCTTCCTAGTCCTCTCTGGGGCCAACGTCCTGACTTTC
TRBJ1-5	TRBV24-1	.	TRBD1	CATSDAQGSYQPQHF	TGTGCCACCAGTGATGCACAGGGGAGTTATCAGCCCCAGCATTTT
TRBJ1-1	TRBV19	.	.	CASSNARQARGTEAFF	TGTGCCAGTAGTAACGCTCGACAGGCCCGTGGAACTGAAGCTTTCTTT